These 7 T cell receptor beta chains share one sample of origin, sequenced in a study of regulatory T cells in long-lasting Graves disease. Construction of TCR beta libraries relied on iRepertoire HTBI primers and on Arm-PCR targeting CDR3 regions. TCRdb re-derived calls from the multiplex PCR reads in MiXCR, one entry per CDR3 protein. The sample comprises about 320,000 distinct CDR3 sequences, 15% to 20% of which are singletons, and less than 45% rests with the top ten. Time point here: newly diagnosed GD, antithyroid drugs for less than 3 months. PBMC-extracted RNA yielded the TCR library. The material sequenced was peripheral blood mononuclear cells (PBMCs), taken at new diagnosis, from a patient treated with antithyroid drugs. These receptors came from a female donor with Graves disease.

This clonotype was seen a few times. The chain is built from TRBV29-1 and TRBJ2-3; D unclear. This CDR3 is built from 11 residues. V was trimmed by 3 bases and J by 4 bases, leaving 5 bases between them. Germline V gene data show CDR1 as SQVTM and CDR2 as ANQGSEA. The CDR3 here is CSVEDADTQYF. The CDR3 DNA follows: TGCAGCGTTGAGGACGCAGATACGCAGTATTTT.

The table lists this clonotype with many counts. The chain employs TRBV14 and TRBJ2-3; 8 nucleotides align to TRBD2. CDR3 length equals 17 residues. The V gene end was trimmed by 4 bases and the J gene end by 2 bases; junction bases not matched to a gene: 11. Germline V gives CDR1 SGHDN, CDR2 FVKESK. DNA for the CDR3: TGTGCCAGCAGCCCCGCGGCCGGGAGGGCCCCCACAGATACGCAGTATTTT. This encodes CASSPAAGRAPTDTQYF.

This clonotype was counted ten times or more. J is TRBJ1-6 and V is TRBV6-9; D perhaps matches TRBD1 (5 bases). Germline V CDR1 and CDR2: MNHGY, SVAAGI. CDR3 length: 15 residues. Trimming stripped 3 bases from V and 7 bases from J, with 13 bases between. CDR3 amino acids: CASSYDGHVNSPLHF. The CDR3, as DNA: TGTGCCAGCAGTTACGATGGACACGTGAATTCACCCCTCCACTTT.

V usage is TRBV7-9 and J usage is TRBJ2-7; tentative D call: TRBD2 (6 bases). With 5 bases removed from V and 3 bases from J, the gap between germline ends came to 17 bases. The CDR3 runs to 15 residues. Germline CDR1 reads SEHNR; CDR2 reads FQNEAQ (reference sequence). The CDR3 loop is CASSPGSQLLYEQYF. For the CDR3, the DNA is TGTGCCAGCAGCCCCGGGAGTCAGTTACTCTACGAGCAGTACTTC.

This clonotype has ten or more counts. The V gene is TRBV28, the J gene TRBJ1-2; no definite D call. V lost 1 base, J lost 3 bases, and 6 bases lay in between. The CDR3 consists of 13 residues. Germline V gene data show CDR1 as MDHEN and CDR2 as SYDVKM. The CDR3 DNA reads TGTGCCAGCAGTTTATTAATTCACTATGGCTACACCTTC. Translated, it gives CASSLLIHYGYTF.

This clonotype has a count of ten or more. This sequence joins TRBV28 and TRBJ2-7, with D perhaps matching TRBD1 or TRBD2 (5 bases each). Per germline, CDR1 MDHEN and CDR2 SYDVKM. V lost 1 base to trimming and J lost 5 bases, with 18 bases between them. The CDR3 is 16 amino acids. CDR3 in amino acids: CASSLFITGTRNEQYF. Written as DNA, the CDR3 is TGTGCCAGCAGTTTATTCATCACCGGGACGCGGAACGAGCAGTACTTC.

Many counts were recorded for this clonotype. The genes are TRBV19 and TRBJ2-3; the match to TRBD2 covers 9 bases. CDR1 is LNHDA and CDR2 is SQIVND in the germline V gene (reference sequence). V shed 8 bases and J 0 bases; nucleotides not matched to a gene: 9. This CDR3 is 16 amino acids long. The DNA of the CDR3 is TGTGCCAGTTCCCCGGGACTAGCATCTAGCACAGATACGCAGTATTTT. It translates to CASSPGLASSTDTQYF.